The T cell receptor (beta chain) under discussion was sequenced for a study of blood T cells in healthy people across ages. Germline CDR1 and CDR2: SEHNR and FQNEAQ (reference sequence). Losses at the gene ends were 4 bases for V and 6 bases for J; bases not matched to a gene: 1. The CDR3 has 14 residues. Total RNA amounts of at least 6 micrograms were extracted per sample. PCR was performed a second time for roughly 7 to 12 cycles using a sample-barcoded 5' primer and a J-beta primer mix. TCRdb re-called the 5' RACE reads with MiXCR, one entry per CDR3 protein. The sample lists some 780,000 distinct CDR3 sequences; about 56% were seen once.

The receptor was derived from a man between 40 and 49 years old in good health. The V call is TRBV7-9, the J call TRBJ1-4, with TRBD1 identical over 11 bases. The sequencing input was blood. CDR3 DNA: TGTGCCAGCAGCTCGGACAGGGGGCATGAAAAACTGTTTTTT. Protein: CASSSDRGHEKLFF. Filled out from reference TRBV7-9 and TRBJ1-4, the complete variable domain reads DTGVSQNPRHKITKRGQNVTFRCDPISEHNRLYWYRQTLGQGPEFLTYFQNEAQLEKSRLLSDRFSAERPKGSFSTLEIQRTEQGDSAMYLCASSSDRGHEKLFFGSGTQLSVL.